This passage covers 15 T cell receptor beta chains from one sample sequenced in a study of blood T cell repertoires in COVID-19. Clones were read by immunoSEQ multiplex PCR, and TCRdb kept only the in-frame ones, dropping some. The sample comprises roughly 150,000 clones, over 75% of which are singletons, and roughly 9.6% rests with the top ten. Sequencing was done on a sample of peripheral blood. The receptors were gathered from a man in his sixties with active or convalescent COVID-19.

The rearrangement joins TRBV6-5 to TRBJ2-1; the match to TRBD2 covers 11 bases. Germline lookup yields CDR1 MNHEY and CDR2 SVGAGI. V shed 6 bases, J shed 4 bases, and the junction held 5 bases outside the gene matches. This CDR3 is 15 amino acids long. The CDR3 region is CASRVTSGGYNEQFF. The CDR3 coding sequence is TGTGCCAGCAGGGTTACTAGCGGGGGTTACAATGAGCAGTTCTTC.

Turning to this clone: Other DNA sequences in the same sample also yield this CDR3. CDR3 sequence (DNA): TGCGCCAGCAGCTTGGAGGGGACTAGCGGGTACGAGCAGTACTTC. It codes for CASSLEGTSGYEQYF. The gene calls are TRBV5-1 and TRBJ2-7, with 12 bases matching TRBD2. Germline V gene lookup returns CDR1 SGHRS and CDR2 YFSETQ. This CDR3 is built from 15 residues. Germline trimming cut 0 bases from V and 4 bases from J; bases unmatched to any gene: 2.

The rearrangement joins TRBV14 to TRBJ1-6, with a weak D call TRBD1 (5 bases). Trimming removed 5 bases from V and 6 bases from J, with 8 bases in between. CDR3 length: 13 residues. Germline values: CDR1 SGHDN, CDR2 FVKESK. The chain's CDR3 is CASSAGFNSPLHF. The CDR3 bases are TGTGCCAGCAGCGCAGGGTTTAATTCACCCCTCCACTTT.

The chain combines TRBV6-6 with TRBJ2-4; weak D call: TRBD1 (5 bases). CDR3 length equals 16 residues. V lost 4 bases to trimming and J lost 3 bases, with 16 bases between them. CDR1 is MNHNY, CDR2 SVGAGI, per germline (reference sequence). The chain's CDR3 is CASSSLWGFGKNIQYF. CDR3 in DNA: TGTGCCAGCAGTTCCCTTTGGGGCTTTGGCAAAAACATTCAGTACTTC.

This clone was counted between two and nine times. V usage is TRBV10-3 and J usage is TRBJ2-1; perhaps TRBD1 as D (6 bases). This CDR3 is 12 amino acids long. With 3 bases removed from V and 13 bases from J, the gap between germline ends came to 13 bases. CDR1 and CDR2 (germline): ENHRY, SYGVKD. The DNA of the CDR3 is TGTGCCATCAGTGACGGACAGCCCCTTCAGTTCTTC. Amino acid sequence: CAISDGQPLQFF.

The chain uses TRBV19 and TRBJ2-2; TRBD2 matches at 14 bases. With 4 bases clipped from V and 1 base from J, the junction kept 8 bases outside the gene matches. CDR3 size: 19 residues. Germline assignment: CDR1 LNHDA and CDR2 SQIVND (reference sequence). CDR3 nucleotide sequence: TGTGCCAGTAGTAACCTTGTGACTAGCGGGAGGGGGAACACCGGGGAGCTGTTTTTT. It yields the protein CASSNLVTSGRGNTGELFF.

The rearrangement links TRBV29-1 to TRBJ2-7, with D tentatively TRBD2 (6 bases). The CDR3 covers 12 residues. Germline V lookup: CDR1 SQVTM, CDR2 ANQGSEA. Trimming cost V 4 bases and J 6 bases, with 13 bases left between them. Written as DNA, the CDR3 is TGCAGCGTTGGGGACTCGTTCGCCGAGCAGTACTTC. Its translation: CSVGDSFAEQYF.

The chain combines TRBV5-1 with TRBJ1-2, with 8 bases lining up with TRBD1. CDR3 length: 17 amino acids. Germline V gene lookup returns CDR1 SGHRS and CDR2 YFSETQ. The J segment lost 7 bases and the V segment lost 5 bases, leaving 19 bases of the junction unmatched. CDR3 region: CASRSGMRAGGGGGYTF. DNA of the CDR3: TGCGCCAGCAGGTCCGGCATGCGTGCAGGGGGCGGAGGTGGCTACACCTTC. The full variable domain, in which reference TRBV5-1 and TRBJ1-2 provide the parts outside the CDR3, is KAGVTQTPRYLIKTRGQQVTLSCSPISGHRSVSWYQQTPGQGLQFLFEYFSETQRNKGNFPGRFSGRQFSNSRSEMNVSTLELGDSALYLCASRSGMRAGGGGGYTFGSGTRLTVV.

This clone was seen a handful of times. V and J are TRBV28 and TRBJ2-1; TRBD2 matches at 11 bases. Germline trimming cut 4 bases from V and 1 base from J; bases unmatched to any gene: 12. CDR1 and CDR2 from the germline V gene are MDHEN and SYDVKM. This CDR3 is 19 amino acids long. CDR3 in DNA: TGTGCCAGCAGTTCCGTCCTAACTAGCGGGGGTTCTTCCTACAATGAGCAGTTCTTC. It specifies CASSSVLTSGGSSYNEQFF.

This clone has just a few counts. This chain joins TRBV19 and TRBJ1-5, with D perhaps matching TRBD1 (6 bases). Germline CDR1 reads LNHDA; CDR2 reads SQIVND (reference sequence). This CDR3 contains 15 residues. V was clipped by 5 bases and J by 3 bases, with 14 bases between them. The DNA for the CDR3 is TGTGCCAGTAGTGATCGGGACAACTACAATCAGCCCCAGCATTTT. This codes for CASSDRDNYNQPQHF. Looking up the rest from reference TRBV19 and TRBJ1-5 gives the full variable domain: DGGITQSPKYLFRKEGQNVTLSCEQNLNHDAMYWYRQDPGQGLRLIYYSQIVNDFQKGDIAEGYSVSREKKESFPLTVTSAQKNPTAFYLCASSDRDNYNQPQHFGDGTRLSIL.

The rearrangement joins TRBV2 to TRBJ2-3; D gene unclear. The CDR3 totals 15 residues. V lost 2 bases and J lost 3, with 12 bases in between. Germline loops: CDR1 SNHLY, CDR2 FYNNEI. The DNA of the CDR3 is TGTGCCAGCAGTGAATGGTACACCGCAACAGATACGCAGTATTTT. This encodes CASSEWYTATDTQYF.

The CDR3 sequence: CASSLPGLGSKQYF. As DNA, the CDR3 is TGTGCCAGCAGCCTTCCAGGACTGGGTTCGAAGCAGTACTTC. The V and J genes are TRBV3-1 (or the pseudogene TRBV3-2) and TRBJ2-7; tentatively, D is TRBD2 (5 bases). V gave up 4 bases and J gave up 8 bases, with 18 bases separating them. The CDR3 totals 14 residues. CDR1 is LGHDT, CDR2 YNNKEL, per germline (reference sequence).

In this sample, this clone turned up once. The chain has TRBV21-1 and TRBJ1-1; the table's D gene call, TRBD1, was not cross checked with the DNA. TRBV21-1 constitutes a pseudogene. The CDR3 spans 15 residues. The CDR3 DNA sequence: TGTGCCAGCAGCACCATAACCAGGGTGGGCACTGAAGCTTTCTTT. This encodes CASSTITRVGTEAFF.

The chain is built from TRBV11-2 and TRBJ2-7; TRBD2 is a possible D gene (5 bases). The CDR3 consists of 14 residues. Germline V lookup: CDR1 SGHAT, CDR2 FQNNGV. V lost 0 bases, J lost 3 bases, and 9 bases lay in between. This CDR3 reads CASSLEDEGYEQYF. In DNA, the CDR3 is TGTGCCAGCAGCTTAGAGGACGAGGGCTACGAGCAGTACTTC.

This sequence joins TRBV11-2 and TRBJ2-7, with D perhaps TRBD1 (6 bases). V lost 5 bases and J lost 0, with 17 bases in between. CDR3 length equals 16 residues. Germline V lookup: CDR1 SGHAT, CDR2 FQNNGV. The CDR3 bases are TGTGCCAGCAGCAGAACCCGGGACACAAGCTCCTACGAGCAGTACTTC. Translated: CASSRTRDTSSYEQYF.